This is a list of T cell receptor beta chains from one sample in a study of response to subunit inactivated influenza vaccine. TCRdb analysed the RT-PCR reads with MiXCR anew, one entry per CDR3 protein. This table has 300,000 to 350,000 distinct CDR3 sequences, around a fifth appearing once. This material consisted of PBMCs from blood, taken around 22 months after vaccination. The receptors here all came from a man between 50 and 69 years old who received an inactivated influenza vaccine. Each CDR3 is given with its conserved first and last residue. The D gene is left open where the match is weak. Expanded clones get a size class; other rows say once, few or many, or leave the size out.

TRBV10-3	NA	few	TRBJ2-6	CAIKRGTGANVLTF	TGTGCCATCAAACGGGGGACTGGGGCCAACGTCCTGACTTTC
TRBV10-1	TRBD1	few	TRBJ2-7	CASSHPGGAGSYEQYF	TGCGCCAGCAGCCATCCAGGGGGCGCGGGGTCCTACGAGCAGTACTTC
TRBV4-3	TRBD1	NA	TRBJ2-7	CASSQGATGTYEQYF	TGCGCCAGCAGCCAAGGAGCGACAGGGACCTACGAGCAGTACTTC
TRBV5-1	NA	NA	TRBJ1-1	CASKGKGENTEAFF	TGCGCCAGCAAAGGGAAGGGGGAGAACACTGAAGCTTTCTTT
TRBV7-8	NA	NA	TRBJ1-6	CASSSLGGGSSYNSPLHF	TGTGCCAGCAGCTCCCTTGGGGGGGGGAGCTCCTATAATTCACCCCTCCACTTT
TRBV4-2	TRBD2	NA	TRBJ2-7	CASSQQLAREGEQYF	TGTGCCAGCAGCCAACAACTAGCGAGAGAGGGCGAGCAGTACTTC
TRBV20-1	NA	NA	TRBJ1-5	CSARGFGQPQHF	TGCAGTGCTAGGGGGTTCGGTCAGCCCCAGCATTTT
TRBV4-2	TRBD2	NA	TRBJ2-5	CASSNGLAGSETQYF	TGTGCCAGCAGCAACGGACTAGCGGGATCGGAGACCCAGTACTTC
TRBV20-1	NA	few	TRBJ1-3	CSASRGSAGNTIYF	TGCAGTGCTAGTCGAGGGTCTGCCGGAAACACCATATATTTT
TRBV5-6	NA	NA	TRBJ2-5	CASSLFGLAGAETQYF	TGTGCCAGCAGCTTGTTTGGGCTAGCCGGTGCGGAGACCCAGTACTTC
TRBV9	NA	many	TRBJ2-3	CASSVGEYYPDTQYF	TGTGCCAGCAGCGTAGGGGAATACTACCCAGATACGCAGTATTTT
TRBV9	NA	few	TRBJ2-2	CASSAKERGGELFF	TGTGCCAGCAGCGCAAAAGAGCGCGGCGGGGAGCTGTTTTTT
TRBV27	TRBD1	few	TRBJ1-2	CASSPQGGGGYTF	TGTGCCAGCAGTCCCCAGGGGGGAGGTGGCTACACCTTC
TRBV30	NA	few	TRBJ1-1	CAWSQFVSPAAFF	TGTGCCTGGAGCCAGTTCGTGTCGCCTGCGGCTTTCTTT
TRBV29-1	NA	NA	TRBJ2-3	CSVSLDSDTQYF	TGCAGCGTCAGCCTCGACTCAGATACGCAGTATTTT
TRBV12-3/TRBV12-4	TRBD2	NA	TRBJ2-1	CASSHLGTSGRRNEQFF	TGTGCCAGCAGCCACCTTGGGACTAGCGGGAGAAGGAATGAGCAGTTCTTC
TRBV5-5	NA	NA	TRBJ1-3	CASSLESRPSGNTIYF	TGTGCCAGCAGCTTGGAGTCCAGACCCTCTGGAAACACCATATATTTT
TRBV9	NA	NA	TRBJ2-1	CASSVGEIGYNEQFF	TGTGCCAGCAGCGTAGGAGAAATTGGCTACAATGAGCAGTTCTTC
TRBV5-1	NA	NA	TRBJ2-3	CASTGPDNTDTQYF	TGCGCCAGCACCGGTCCGGACAACACAGATACGCAGTATTTT
TRBV5-6	NA	few	TRBJ1-2	CASSLVGRAYGYTF	TGTGCCAGCAGCTTGGTGGGCAGGGCCTATGGCTACACCTTC
TRBV5-1	TRBD1	few	TRBJ2-2	CASSAPDRSNTGELFF	TGCGCCAGCAGCGCCCCGGACAGGTCGAACACCGGGGAGCTGTTTTTT
TRBV4-1	NA	once	TRBJ2-2	CASSGGAGELFF	TGCGCCAGCAGTGGAGGGGCCGGGGAGCTGTTTTTT
TRBV5-1	NA	NA	TRBJ2-7	CASSLTRGGSYEQYF	TGCGCCAGCAGCTTGACCAGGGGAGGCTCCTACGAGCAGTACTTC
TRBV30	NA	NA	TRBJ2-5	CAWSPNLAVGGTQYF	TGTGCCTGGTCCCCGAACCTGGCGGTCGGCGGTACCCAGTACTTC
TRBV5-1	TRBD2	few	TRBJ2-3	CASSSFPSGASTDTQYF	TGCGCCAGCAGCTCCTTTCCGAGCGGGGCAAGCACAGATACGCAGTATTTT